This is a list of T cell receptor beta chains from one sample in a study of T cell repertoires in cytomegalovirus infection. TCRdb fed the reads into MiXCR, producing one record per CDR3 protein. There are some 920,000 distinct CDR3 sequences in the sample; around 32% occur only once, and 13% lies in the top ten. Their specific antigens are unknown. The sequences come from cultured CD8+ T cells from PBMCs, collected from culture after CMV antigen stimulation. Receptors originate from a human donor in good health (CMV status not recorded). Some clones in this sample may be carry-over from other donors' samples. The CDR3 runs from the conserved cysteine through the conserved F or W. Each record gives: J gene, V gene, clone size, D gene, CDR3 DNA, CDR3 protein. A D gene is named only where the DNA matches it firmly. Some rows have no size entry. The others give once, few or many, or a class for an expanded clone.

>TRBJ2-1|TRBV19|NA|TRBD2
TGTGCCAGTAGTTTGGGAGGGCCCCAATACAATGAGCAGTTCTTC
CASSLGGPQYNEQFF
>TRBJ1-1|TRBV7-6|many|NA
TGTGCCAGCAGCTTAGCGCACGTTCTTAATCTGAACACTGAAGCTTTCTTT
CASSLAHVLNLNTEAFF
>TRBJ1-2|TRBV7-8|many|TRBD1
TGTGCCAGCAGCTTACCCGGGACAGGGATCCCAAACTATGGCTACACCTTC
CASSLPGTGIPNYGYTF
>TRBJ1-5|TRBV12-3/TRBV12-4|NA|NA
TGTGCCAGCAGTTTGGAGGAGGGCAGTCGGAATCAGCCCCAGCATTTT
CASSLEEGSRNQPQHF
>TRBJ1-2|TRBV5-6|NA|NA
TGTGCCAGCAGCTTGCCGTACCGAGCGAATGGCTACACCTTC
CASSLPYRANGYTF
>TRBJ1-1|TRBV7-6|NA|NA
TGTGCCAGCAGCTTAGGGACAATCACTGAAGCTTTCTTT
CASSLGTITEAFF
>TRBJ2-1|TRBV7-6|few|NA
TGTGCCAGCAGCTTAGCGTCCCGGGGATTGGCAAATGAGCAGTTCTTC
CASSLASRGLANEQFF
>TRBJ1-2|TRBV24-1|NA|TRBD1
TGTGCCACCCGGGACAGGGGTGGCTATGGCTACACCTTC
CATRDRGGYGYTF
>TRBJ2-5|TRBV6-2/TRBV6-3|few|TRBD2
TGTGCCAGCAGTTACTTTAAGGTAGCGGGGAAACAAGAGACCCAGTACTTC
CASSYFKVAGKQETQYF
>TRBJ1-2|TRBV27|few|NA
TGTGCCAGCACTTTGCGAGGAGATCGGCTCTATGGCTACACCTTC
CASTLRGDRLYGYTF
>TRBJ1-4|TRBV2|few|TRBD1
TGTGCCAGCGTGGGGAGGACAGGGGGTGAAAAACTGTTTTTT
CASVGRTGGEKLFF
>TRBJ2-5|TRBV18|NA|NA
TGTGCCAGCTCACCCGGCGGGGAGTTACGAGAGACCCAGTACTTC
CASSPGGELRETQYF
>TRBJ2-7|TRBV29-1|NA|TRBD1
TGCAGCGTGGGCCGGGACAGTTCCTACGAGCAGTACTTC
CSVGRDSSYEQYF
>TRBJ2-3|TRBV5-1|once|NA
TGCGCCAGCAGCTTCGACCCGGGAAGCACCCATTTCACAGATACGCAGTATTTT
CASSFDPGSTHFTDTQYF
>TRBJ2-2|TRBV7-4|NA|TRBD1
TGTGCCAGCAGAACAATAGGGACAGGGGTCGACACCGGGGAGCTGTTTTTT
CASRTIGTGVDTGELFF
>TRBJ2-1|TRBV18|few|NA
TGTGCCAGCTCACCACCCATCACAGCCAATGAGCAGTTCTTC
CASSPPITANEQFF
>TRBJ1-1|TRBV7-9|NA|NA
TGTGTCAGCGAGCCTGTTCGGACTGAAGCTTTCTTT
CVSEPVRTEAFF
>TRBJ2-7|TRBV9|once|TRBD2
TGTGCCAGCAGCGTAGACGGGGGGGCTTACGAGCAGTACTTC
CASSVDGGAYEQYF
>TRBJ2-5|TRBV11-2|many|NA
TGTGCCAGCAGCTTAGAGTTTAAGAGCTCAGAGACCCAGTACTTC
CASSLEFKSSETQYF
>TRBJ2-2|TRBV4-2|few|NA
TGTGCCAGCAGCCAAGATCCCGCTAGCGCGAACACCGGGGAGCTGTTTTTT
CASSQDPASANTGELFF
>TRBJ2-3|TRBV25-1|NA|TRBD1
TGTGCCAGCAGTGTCAGGGGGCGAGATACGCAGTATTTT
CASSVRGRDTQYF
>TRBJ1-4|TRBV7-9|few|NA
TGTGCCAGCAGCCCGGCTAAGGTGATCGGTGAAAAACTGTTTTTT
CASSPAKVIGEKLFF
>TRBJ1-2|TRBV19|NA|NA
TGTGCCAGTAGTATAAGCCCCCATGGCTACACCTTC
CASSISPHGYTF
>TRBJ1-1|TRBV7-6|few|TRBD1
TGTGCCGTCCTCGACAGGGAGAGGACTGAAGCTTTCTTT
CAVLDRERTEAFF
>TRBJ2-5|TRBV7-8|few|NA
TGTGCCAGCAGCTTAGCGGGCCCTCCGGTGGGAGAGACCCAGTACTTC
CASSLAGPPVGETQYF
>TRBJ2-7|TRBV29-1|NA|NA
TGCAGCGTTGAAACTGATATCCCCTACGAGCAGTACTTC
CSVETDIPYEQYF
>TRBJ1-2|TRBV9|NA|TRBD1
TGTGCCAGCAGCGCTTCTGGAGACAGGGTGAATGGCTACACCTTC
CASSASGDRVNGYTF
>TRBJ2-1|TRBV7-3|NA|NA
TGTGTCAGCAGCTTAACTAGCCTGGCCTACAATGAGCAGTTCTTC
CVSSLTSLAYNEQFF
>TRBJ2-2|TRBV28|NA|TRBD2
TGTGCCAGCAGGCCAGCAGCGGGGTACGACACCGGGGAGCTGTTTTTT
CASRPAAGYDTGELFF
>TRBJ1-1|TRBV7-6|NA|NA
TGTGCCAGCAGCTTAGGCGTCCTCGGAGGAACTGAAGCTTTCTTT
CASSLGVLGGTEAFF
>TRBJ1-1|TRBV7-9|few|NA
TGTGCCAGCAGCTTAACAGGGCGCCTAGCTTTCTTT
CASSLTGRLAFF
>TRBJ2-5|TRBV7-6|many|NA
TGTGCCAGCAGCTTAAGGAGAGGAGAGACCCAGTACTTC
CASSLRRGETQYF
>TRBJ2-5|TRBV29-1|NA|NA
TGCAGCGTTGAACAGGGCTGGGAGACCCAGTACTTC
CSVEQGWETQYF
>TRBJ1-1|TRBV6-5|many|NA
TGTGCCAGCAGTTACGCTGGATCGAGGACTGAAGCTTTCTTT
CASSYAGSRTEAFF
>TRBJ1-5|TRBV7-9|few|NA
TGTGCCAGCAGCTTAGCGGTTGTAGATCAGCCCCAGCATTTT
CASSLAVVDQPQHF